Below are 12 T cell receptor beta chains sequenced from a single sample in a study of T-cell memory formation after mild COVID-19. TCRdb re-called the 5' RACE reads through MiXCR, storing one row per CDR3 protein. The sample includes around 90,000 distinct CDR3 sequences, about 13% of them seen just once. The sample taken for sequencing was PBMCs or a T cell subset sorted from them (not recorded which). These receptor sequences come from an adult woman who had mild COVID-19 (a few samples of this study predate the infection). Cell type and time point are not known.

This clonotype was counted many times. This chain joins TRBV6-2 or TRBV6-3 and TRBJ2-1; D may match TRBD1 or TRBD2 (5 bases each). V was clipped by 11 bases and J by 7 bases, with 12 bases between them. CDR1 is MNHEY, CDR2 SVGEGT, per germline. This CDR3 contains 11 residues. The CDR3: CASSWGNEQFF. The CDR3 DNA sequence: TGTGCCTCCTCTTGGGGGAATGAGCAGTTCTTC.

This clonotype was counted many times. This rearrangement joins TRBV21-1 to TRBJ2-1; the D call of TRBD2 is as the table states it, not checked on the DNA. TRBV21-1 is assigned pseudogene status. The CDR3 runs 20 residues. This chain's CDR3 is CASSKEGTSGGDSSYNEQFF. The DNA of the CDR3 is TGTGCCAGCAGCAAAGAAGGGACTAGCGGTGGGGATAGCTCCTACAATGAGCAGTTCTTC.

This chain connects TRBV5-1 to TRBJ2-3; 7 nucleotides line up with TRBD1. From germline, CDR1 is SGHRS and CDR2 YFSETQ. V lost 1 base to trimming and J lost 3 bases; unmatched junction nucleotides: 5. The CDR3 is 15 residues long. CDR3 amino acids: CASSLNRGWTDTQYF. The CDR3 DNA sequence: TGCGCCAGCAGCTTGAACAGGGGTTGGACAGATACGCAGTATTTT.

The chain links TRBV7-9 to TRBJ1-1; weak D call: TRBD1 (6 bases). Deletions cut 3 bases from V and 8 bases from J, with 10 bases between. The CDR3 has 12 residues. The germline V gene has CDR1 SEHNR and CDR2 FQNEAQ (reference sequence). Here the CDR3 DNA reads TGTGCCAGCAGCTTGGATGGGGGCGAAGCTTTCTTT. Amino acid sequence: CASSLDGGEAFF.

This sequence joins TRBV6-6 and TRBJ2-7; 7 bases fit TRBD1. The ends lost 4 bases at V and 2 bases at J; junction bases unmatched: 14. Germline-derived CDR1 and CDR2 are MNHNY and SVGAGI (reference sequence). The CDR3 is 17 amino acids. CDR3 amino acids: CASSSPLPGQRTYEQYF. The CDR3 DNA reads as TGTGCCAGCAGTTCTCCACTTCCGGGACAGCGGACCTACGAGCAGTACTTC.

This clonotype qualifies as medium-sized (0.01 to 0.1%). The chain employs TRBV21-1 and TRBJ2-1. TRBV21-1 corresponds to a pseudogene. The CDR3 has 18 amino acids. CDR3 DNA: TGTGCCAGCAGCAAAGCGTCAAGGGTTCTTTGGTCCTACAATGAGCAGTTCTTC. Its protein is CASSKASRVLWSYNEQFF.

The rearrangement links TRBV12-3 or TRBV12-4 to TRBJ1-5; D may be TRBD1 (5 bases). Trimming pared 6 bases from V and 1 base from J, leaving 16 bases between. The CDR3 is 16 amino acids. CDR3 loop: CASSLAPWGSNQPQHF. Written as DNA, the CDR3 is TGTGCCAGCAGCCTCGCTCCTTGGGGGAGCAATCAGCCCCAGCATTTT.

In this sample, this clonotype turned up many times. The chain uses TRBV20-1 and TRBJ2-1; 7 nucleotides agree with TRBD2. V shed 4 bases, J shed 6 bases, and the junction held 3 bases outside the gene matches. This CDR3 spans 12 amino acids. CDR1 and CDR2 from the germline V gene are DFQATT and SNEGSKA (reference sequence). The CDR3 coding sequence is TGCAGTGCTAAACCGGGGGGCAATGAGCAGTTCTTC. Its translation: CSAKPGGNEQFF.

This clonotype was recorded a few times. V is TRBV7-9 and J is TRBJ1-1; D gene uncertain. The CDR3 consists of 15 residues. Germline V gene data show CDR1 as SEHNR and CDR2 as FQNEAQ (reference sequence). V lost 4 bases and J 1 base, leaving 13 bases between the germline ends. This CDR3 reads CASSWPSEGNTEAFF. As DNA, the CDR3 is TGTGCCAGCAGCTGGCCCTCGGAGGGGAACACTGAAGCTTTCTTT.

This clonotype has only a few counts. The chain joins TRBV24-1 to TRBJ2-1; D not certain. Germline CDR1 and CDR2: KGHDR and SFDVKD. V dropped 3 bases and J dropped 10 bases, with 12 bases sitting between them. The CDR3 sequence is 13 residues long. Here the CDR3 DNA reads TGTGCCACCAGTGATACCGGGCGCTCCGAGCAGTTCTTC. It specifies CATSDTGRSEQFF.

This clonotype was seen a handful of times. The rearrangement joins TRBV7-9 to TRBJ1-4; a weak D match, TRBD1 (5 bases). Germline loops: CDR1 SEHNR, CDR2 FQNEAQ (reference sequence). The germline V and J ends were trimmed by 4 bases and 8 bases, with 14 bases remaining between them. This CDR3 contains 14 residues. The CDR3 loop reads CASSSVGGGEKLFF. For the CDR3, the DNA is TGTGCCAGCAGCTCCGTGGGGGGAGGAGAAAAACTGTTTTTT.

The table lists this clonotype with a few counts. The chain joins TRBV3-1 to TRBJ1-1; D is perhaps TRBD1 (5 bases). There are 12 residues in the CDR3. Trimming pared 3 bases from V and 11 bases from J, leaving 13 bases between. Germline CDR1 reads LGHDT; CDR2 reads YNNKEL (reference sequence). The chain's CDR3 is CASSQEGQEAFF. CDR3 coding DNA: TGTGCCAGCAGCCAGGAGGGGCAGGAGGCTTTCTTT.